This TCR beta chain was recorded in a study of metastatic and nonmetastatic thyroid tumors. Nobody among the patients had been given any treatment before thyroid surgery. Per the original methods: Clinicopathological groups of papillary thyroid cancer showed CDR3 differences that were used to build a distant-metastasis classifier. Using MiXCR, TCRdb re-called clones from the PCR reads. Clone size and V and J calls follow TCRdb, not the original study. The sample gives several thousand clones, approximately 31% of which show up once; under 25% is in the top ten. CDR1 is DFQATT and CDR2 is SNEGSKA in the germline V gene (reference sequence). The CDR3 is made up of 13 amino acids. The V end was cut by 1 base, the J end by 9 bases, with 16 bases between.

The specimen was tumor tissue. This chain joins TRBV20-1 and TRBJ2-7; D is perhaps TRBD2 (7 bases). The receptor comes from a female donor with papillary thyroid cancer or a benign thyroid nodule (not recorded which). Some clones in this sample may be carry-over from other donors' samples. CDR3 nucleotides: TGCAGTGCTAGAGTTAGGGGGGGCCAAGGGCAGTACTTC. This gives the protein CSARVRGGQGQYF.